This T cell receptor (beta chain) is drawn from a study of shared clonotypes between healthy human individuals. The CDR3 has 17 residues. Losses at the gene ends were 2 bases for V and 5 bases for J; bases not matched to a gene: 11. Germline CDR1 is MNHNS and CDR2 is SASEGT. The protocol was immunoSEQ multiplex PCR, while the TCRdb copy is restricted to in-frame clones and leaves out a portion. The sample lists hundreds of thousands of clones; under 95% were seen once. Naive CD8 cells were CD45RO-negative, positively selected for CCR7, excluding terminally differentiated effector memory CD45RA+ cells.

The receptor's source is a man aged 25 to 40 in good health. The genes are TRBV6-1 and TRBJ2-2; 7 bases match TRBD2. Sequenced: naive CD8+ T cells sorted from blood. This chain's CDR3 is CASSETVGGLLTGELFF. The CDR3 DNA sequence: TGTGCCAGCAGTGAAACAGTGGGAGGGTTACTAACCGGGGAGCTGTTTTTT.